These 17 T cell receptor beta chains share one sample of origin, sequenced in a study of vaccination and CD4 T cells after COVID-19. The sample's time point: late sampling 161 to 241 days after vaccination in three convalescent patients. TCRdb processed the PCR reads anew with MiXCR; each CDR3 protein has one entry. The sample holds tens of thousands of distinct CDR3 sequences, approximately 48% seen once. Sequencing was performed on CD4+ T cells from blood, taken about 7 months after SARS-CoV-2 vaccination. These receptors came from a human donor who had recovered from COVID-19.

This clonotype was counted once. The chain carries TRBV19 and TRBJ2-7; tentatively, D is TRBD1 (7 bases). In germline, CDR1 is LNHDA, CDR2 SQIVND (reference sequence). Between the trimmed V and J ends, which lost 10 bases and 3 bases, there was a span of 16 bases. CDR3 length: 13 residues. CDR3 coding DNA: TGTGCCACCGGGACTGGGACAGTCTACGAGCAGTACTTC. Its protein product is CATGTGTVYEQYF.

The chain is built from TRBV20-1 and TRBJ2-1; 8 nucleotides match TRBD2. Germline CDR1 reads DFQATT; CDR2 reads SNEGSKA (reference sequence). The CDR3 covers 13 residues. V gave up 5 bases and J gave up 2 bases; unmatched junction bases: 2. Here the CDR3 reads CSAFGRAYNEQFF. CDR3 bases: TGCAGTGCTTTCGGGAGGGCCTACAATGAGCAGTTCTTC.

This clonotype appeared a few times. The V call is TRBV7-2, the J call TRBJ2-3; D gene unclear. Looked up from germline, CDR1 is SGHTA and CDR2 is FQGNSA. The CDR3 has 13 residues. V lost 1 base to trimming and J lost 4 bases, with 6 bases between them. The CDR3 bases are TGTGCCAGCAGCTTAGAATCTGCAGATACGCAGTATTTT. Translated, it gives CASSLESADTQYF.

This chain joins TRBV7-8 and TRBJ2-7; 7 bases map to TRBD1. The germline CDR1 and CDR2 sequences are SGHVS and FQNEAQ. CDR3 length equals 15 residues. Germline trimming cut 1 base from V and 4 bases from J; bases unmatched to any gene: 7. CDR3 DNA sequence: TGTGCCAGCAGCTTAGTTACACAGGGGTCGTACGAGCAGTACTTC. Protein sequence: CASSLVTQGSYEQYF. Full variable domain (rest looked up from reference TRBV7-8 and TRBJ2-7): GAGVSQSPRYKVAKRGQDVALRCDPISGHVSLFWYQQALGQGPEFLTYFQNEAQLDKSGLPSDRFFAERPEGSVSTLKIQRTQQEDSAVYLCASSLVTQGSYEQYFGPGTRLTVT.

The CDR3 DNA reads as TGTGCCAGCAGGAGGGAGATACAGGGGGCCTGGGAGACCCAGTACTTC. Translation: CASRREIQGAWETQYF. The rearrangement links TRBV28 to TRBJ2-5, with TRBD1 identical over 9 bases. V lost 6 bases to trimming and J lost 5 bases; unmatched junction nucleotides: 13. Germline V gene lookup returns CDR1 MDHEN and CDR2 SYDVKM. The CDR3 runs to 16 residues.

This clonotype was seen a handful of times. V is TRBV24-1 and J is TRBJ2-1; 8 bases line up with TRBD2. CDR3 size: 15 residues. The junction had 10 bases not matched to a gene; V was cut back by 4 bases and J by 9 bases. Per germline, CDR1 KGHDR and CDR2 SFDVKD. The CDR3 DNA follows: TGTGCCACCAGTGAGACTAGCGCCGGAGCTATTGAGCAGTTCTTC. Translation: CATSETSAGAIEQFF.

V usage is TRBV7-3 and J usage is TRBJ2-3; possibly TRBD1 for D (5 bases). V shed 2 bases and J shed 2 bases, with 14 bases lying between them. CDR1 and CDR2 from the germline V gene are SGHTA and FQGTGA. This CDR3 is built from 16 residues. DNA of the CDR3: TGTGCCAGCAGCTTACAGGGCATGGCAAACACAGATACGCAGTATTTT. Its protein product is CASSLQGMANTDTQYF.

The rearrangement links TRBV6-5 to TRBJ1-6, with TRBD1 matching 7 bases. Trimming removed 4 bases from V and 9 bases from J; junction bases left unmatched: 6. Germline-derived CDR1 and CDR2 are MNHEY and SVGAGI. The CDR3 totals 14 residues. The CDR3 region has the DNA TGTGCCAGCAGTTTCGCCGGGACAGCTTCACCCCTCCACTTT. Encoded protein: CASSFAGTASPLHF.

The rearrangement uses TRBV6-1 and TRBJ1-5; D might be TRBD1 (5 bases). CDR3 length: 14 residues. CDR1 is MNHNS and CDR2 is SASEGT in the germline V gene. The V and J ends lost 6 bases and 7 bases respectively, with 16 bases between them. This CDR3 is CASRTGSGGQPQHF. The CDR3 DNA reads TGTGCCAGCAGAACAGGCAGCGGCGGCCAGCCCCAGCATTTT.

The rearrangement joins TRBV20-1 to TRBJ2-7; 11 bases are a match to TRBD2. V shed 1 base, J shed 0 bases, and the junction held 5 bases outside the gene matches. Germline V lookup: CDR1 DFQATT, CDR2 SNEGSKA (reference sequence). The CDR3 consists of 16 residues. The CDR3 loop reads CSARVLAGGFSYEQYF. CDR3 in DNA: TGCAGTGCTAGAGTCCTAGCGGGAGGCTTCTCCTACGAGCAGTACTTC.

This clonotype appeared once. The rearrangement joins TRBV6-1 to TRBJ2-1; no clear D gene. Germline V lookup: CDR1 MNHNS, CDR2 SASEGT. CDR3 size: 11 residues. Trimming took off 6 bases at V and 7 bases at J, with 7 bases between the two ends. In DNA form, the CDR3 reads TGTGCCAGCAGCCCCGAAAATGAGCAGTTCTTC. Protein product: CASSPENEQFF.

The V call is TRBV4-2, the J call TRBJ1-1; D possibly corresponds to TRBD1 (6 bases). The CDR3 extends over 16 amino acids. V was cut by 0 bases and J by 6 bases, with 17 bases left in between. Per germline, CDR1 LGHNA and CDR2 YNFKEQ. In DNA, the CDR3 is TGTGCCAGCAGCCAAGAAGGCGGAGGGGGAGGCGCTGAAGCTTTCTTT. As protein: CASSQEGGGGGAEAFF.

This chain links TRBV28 with TRBJ2-7; possible D gene TRBD2, 7 bases. The CDR3 runs 13 residues. Germline V lookup: CDR1 MDHEN, CDR2 SYDVKM. The V end was cut by 7 bases, the J end by 3 bases, with 13 bases between. CDR3 sequence reads: CASTTGGHYEQYF. As DNA, the CDR3 is TGTGCCAGCACTACCGGGGGGCACTACGAGCAGTACTTC.

The DNA of the CDR3 is TGTGCCAGTAGTGCTCGGACAGAGTCGTTTGAAGCTTTCTTT. It yields the protein CASSARTESFEAFF. V usage is TRBV19 and J usage is TRBJ1-1; possibly TRBD1 for D (6 bases). The CDR3 sequence is 14 residues long. CDR1 and CDR2 (germline): LNHDA, SQIVND (reference sequence). Trimming removed 5 bases from V and 7 bases from J, with 17 bases in between.

As to this clonotype: Mismatch with germline at one junction end may stem from a read error. The V call is TRBV6-1, the J call TRBJ1-1, with unresolved D. In germline, CDR1 is MNHNS, CDR2 SASEGT. This CDR3 is built from 15 residues. Here the CDR3 reads CASSDPWMRNTEAFF. CDR3 bases: TGTGCCAGCAGTGATCCGTGGATGCGGAACACTGAAGCCTTCTTT.

This chain links TRBV10-3 with TRBJ2-5, with 9 nucleotides matching TRBD2. CDR3 size: 15 residues. Germline-derived CDR1 and CDR2 are ENHRY and SYGVKD. Trimming took 4 bases from V and 4 from J; bases not matched to a gene: 7. The chain's CDR3 is CAISADSGRGETQYF. The DNA of the CDR3 is TGTGCCATCAGTGCCGATAGCGGGAGAGGAGAGACCCAGTACTTC.

This clonotype was observed a few times. This chain joins TRBV19 and TRBJ1-2; D is unresolved. Germline values: CDR1 LNHDA, CDR2 SQIVND (reference sequence). The CDR3 covers 14 residues. The CDR3 region has the DNA TGTGCAGCATCTAGAGGGTTTAGTACCGATGGCTACACCTTC. Protein sequence: CAASRGFSTDGYTF.